Listed below are T cell receptor beta chains from one sample, sequenced in a study of cytomegalovirus exposure and HLA in healthy donors. This table comes from immunoSEQ multiplex PCR, and its TCRdb copy is limited to in-frame clones, with some not included. The sample has over 150,000 clones, 80% seen once. The sequencing input was PBMCs. These receptors were obtained from a woman aged 45-65 years in good health and CMV-seropositive. CDR3s include the opening cysteine and the closing phenylalanine or tryptophan. D genes are given only for firm matches. Size values are once, few and many counts, or a class for expanded clones, and some rows have none.

clone_size: -; d_call: TRBD1; v_call: TRBV5-1; j_call: TRBJ1-1; cdr3_aa: CASRAGTGGTEAFF; cdr3_nt: TGCGCCAGCAGGGCCGGGACAGGGGGCACTGAAGCTTTCTTT
clone_size: -; d_call: TRBD1; v_call: TRBV9; j_call: TRBJ2-7; cdr3_aa: CASSVGTGAYEQYF; cdr3_nt: TGTGCCAGCAGCGTTGGGACAGGCGCCTACGAGCAGTACTTC
clone_size: -; d_call: -; v_call: TRBV10-2; j_call: TRBJ1-5; cdr3_aa: CASRPTGISNQPQHF; cdr3_nt: TGCGCCAGCAGACCCACAGGGATTAGCAATCAGCCCCAGCATTTT
clone_size: -; d_call: -; v_call: TRBV6-5; j_call: TRBJ2-7; cdr3_aa: CASSYRPKRNLYEQYF; cdr3_nt: TGTGCCAGCAGTTATCGCCCAAAGCGGAACCTCTACGAGCAGTACTTC
clone_size: -; d_call: -; v_call: TRBV14; j_call: TRBJ2-7; cdr3_aa: CASSQARAGEQYF; cdr3_nt: TGTGCCAGCAGCCAAGCACGGGCGGGTGAGCAGTACTTC
clone_size: -; d_call: -; v_call: TRBV9; j_call: TRBJ2-1; cdr3_aa: CASSVGGPLVNEQFF; cdr3_nt: TGTGCCAGCAGCGTAGGGGGGCCGTTGGTCAATGAGCAGTTCTTC
clone_size: -; d_call: TRBD1; v_call: TRBV28; j_call: TRBJ1-5; cdr3_aa: CASTLQGSQPQHF; cdr3_nt: TGTGCCAGCACTCTACAGGGGTCACAGCCCCAGCATTTT
clone_size: -; d_call: TRBD1; v_call: TRBV9; j_call: TRBJ1-2; cdr3_aa: CASSASGGADYGYTF; cdr3_nt: TGTGCCAGCAGCGCATCAGGGGGCGCGGACTATGGCTACACCTTC
clone_size: few; d_call: TRBD1; v_call: TRBV30; j_call: TRBJ1-1; cdr3_aa: CAWSIGQGATEAFF; cdr3_nt: TGTGCCTGGAGTATTGGACAGGGGGCTACTGAAGCTTTCTTT
clone_size: -; d_call: -; v_call: TRBV15; j_call: TRBJ1-5; cdr3_aa: CATSREVRGNQPQHF; cdr3_nt: TGTGCCACCAGCAGAGAAGTCCGGGGCAATCAGCCCCAGCATTTT
clone_size: once; d_call: TRBD1; v_call: TRBV5-4; j_call: TRBJ2-7; cdr3_aa: CASSTTGGVGEQYF; cdr3_nt: TGTGCCAGCAGCACGACAGGGGGAGTGGGTGAGCAGTACTTC
clone_size: -; d_call: TRBD1; v_call: TRBV19; j_call: TRBJ1-2; cdr3_aa: CASLMGGTGGGTDYTF; cdr3_nt: TGTGCCAGTCTGATGGGGGGGACAGGGGGCGGTACGGACTACACCTTC
clone_size: -; d_call: TRBD1; v_call: TRBV19; j_call: TRBJ1-2; cdr3_aa: CASSARQGYGYTF; cdr3_nt: TGTGCCAGTAGTGCGAGACAGGGTTATGGCTACACCTTC
clone_size: -; d_call: -; v_call: TRBV28; j_call: TRBJ2-7; cdr3_aa: CASSFRVRYEQYF; cdr3_nt: TGTGCCAGCAGTTTCAGGGTGCGATACGAGCAGTACTTC
clone_size: -; d_call: TRBD1; v_call: TRBV28; j_call: TRBJ1-1; cdr3_aa: CASSLLVGTGGNTEAFF; cdr3_nt: TGTGCCAGCAGTTTATTAGTAGGGACAGGGGGTAACACTGAAGCTTTCTTT
clone_size: -; d_call: -; v_call: TRBV18; j_call: TRBJ1-1; cdr3_aa: CASSPPWAGSNTEAFF; cdr3_nt: TGTGCCAGCTCACCACCGTGGGCAGGTTCGAACACTGAAGCTTTCTTT
clone_size: -; d_call: TRBD1; v_call: TRBV7-6; j_call: TRBJ2-7; cdr3_aa: CASGTGFYEQYF; cdr3_nt: TGTGCCAGCGGGACAGGGTTCTACGAGCAGTACTTC
clone_size: -; d_call: -; v_call: TRBV7-2; j_call: TRBJ2-3; cdr3_aa: CASSVLPRDTQYF; cdr3_nt: TGTGCCAGCAGCGTATTACCACGGGATACGCAGTATTTT
clone_size: -; d_call: TRBD1; v_call: TRBV9; j_call: TRBJ2-5; cdr3_aa: CASSVGGGTGTYQETQYF; cdr3_nt: TGTGCCAGCAGCGTAGGAGGTGGGACAGGGACGTACCAAGAGACCCAGTACTTC
clone_size: -; d_call: -; v_call: TRBV14; j_call: TRBJ1-3; cdr3_aa: CASSQGRVSGNTIYF; cdr3_nt: TGTGCCAGCAGCCAAGGCAGGGTCTCCGGAAACACCATATATTTT
clone_size: -; d_call: TRBD1; v_call: TRBV15; j_call: TRBJ1-3; cdr3_aa: CATSRGGTGGENTIYF; cdr3_nt: TGTGCCACCAGCAGAGGAGGGACAGGGGGAGAAAACACCATATATTTT
clone_size: -; d_call: -; v_call: TRBV6-5; j_call: TRBJ1-2; cdr3_aa: CASTNGGSYGYTF; cdr3_nt: TGTGCCAGCACCAATGGGGGGTCTTATGGCTACACCTTC
clone_size: -; d_call: -; v_call: TRBV7-2; j_call: TRBJ2-1; cdr3_aa: CASSTRYRALSYNEQFF; cdr3_nt: TGTGCCAGCAGCACCAGGTACAGGGCTCTATCCTACAATGAGCAGTTCTTC
clone_size: -; d_call: -; v_call: TRBV7-9; j_call: TRBJ1-3; cdr3_aa: CASSRPGDSGNTIYF; cdr3_nt: TGTGCCAGCAGCAGACCGGGGGACTCTGGAAACACCATATATTTT
clone_size: few; d_call: TRBD1; v_call: TRBV7-2; j_call: TRBJ1-6; cdr3_aa: CASSRYRGQDSPLHF; cdr3_nt: TGTGCCAGCAGCCGCTACAGGGGGCAAGATTCACCCCTCCACTTT
clone_size: once; d_call: TRBD2; v_call: TRBV7-2; j_call: TRBJ2-5; cdr3_aa: CASNSWAGGQETQYF; cdr3_nt: TGTGCCAGCAACTCTTGGGCGGGGGGGCAAGAGACCCAGTACTTC
clone_size: -; d_call: -; v_call: TRBV11-2; j_call: TRBJ2-1; cdr3_aa: CASSLGPGEYNEQFF; cdr3_nt: TGTGCCAGCAGCTTAGGCCCGGGGGAATACAATGAGCAGTTCTTC
clone_size: few; d_call: TRBD1; v_call: TRBV11-2; j_call: TRBJ1-1; cdr3_aa: CASSPIKGAGGEAFF; cdr3_nt: TGTGCCAGCAGCCCAATCAAGGGGGCGGGTGGTGAAGCTTTCTTT
clone_size: few; d_call: -; v_call: TRBV6-1; j_call: TRBJ1-5; cdr3_aa: CASSEGLGGHHQPQHF; cdr3_nt: TGTGCCAGCAGTGAAGGTTTGGGGGGGCATCATCAGCCCCAGCATTTT